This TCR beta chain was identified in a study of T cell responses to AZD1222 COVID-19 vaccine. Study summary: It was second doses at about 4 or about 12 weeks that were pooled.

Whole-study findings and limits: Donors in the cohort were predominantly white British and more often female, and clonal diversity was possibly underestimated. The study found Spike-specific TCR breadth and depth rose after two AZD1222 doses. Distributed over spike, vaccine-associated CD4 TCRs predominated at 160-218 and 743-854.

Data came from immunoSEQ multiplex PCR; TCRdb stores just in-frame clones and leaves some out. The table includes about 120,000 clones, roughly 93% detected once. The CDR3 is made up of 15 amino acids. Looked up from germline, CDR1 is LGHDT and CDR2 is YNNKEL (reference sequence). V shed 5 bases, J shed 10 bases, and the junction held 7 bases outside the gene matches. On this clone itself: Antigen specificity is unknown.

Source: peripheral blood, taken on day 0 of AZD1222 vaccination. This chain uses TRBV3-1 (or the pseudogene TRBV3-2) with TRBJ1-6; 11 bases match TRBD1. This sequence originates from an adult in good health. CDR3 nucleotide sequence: TGTGCCAGCAGCTTAGCCGGGACAGGGGGATCACCCCTCCACTTT. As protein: CASSLAGTGGSPLHF.